The T cell receptor beta chain under discussion was sequenced for a study of control samples from healthy donors and cancer patients. Assay used: immunoSEQ multiplex PCR; TCRdb lists only in-frame clones, some missing. The sample holds about 410,000 clones; around 90% are singletons and the top ten take 6% to 7%. Trimming cost V 0 bases and J 2 bases, with 11 bases left between them. Per germline, CDR1 LGHNA and CDR2 YSLEER. This CDR3 has 15 amino acids. The chain uses TRBV4-3 and TRBJ2-7; possibly TRBD1 for D (5 bases). The specimen sequenced was PBMCs. This TCR was recovered from a man between 40 and 49 years old with head and neck cancer. The CDR3 DNA reads as TGCGCCAGCAGCCAAGAATTAGGGGCAACCTACGAGCAGTACTTC. Translated, it gives CASSQELGATYEQYF.